A selection of T cell receptor beta chains follows, all from one sample in a study of PD-1 blockade in classical Hodgkin lymphoma. The assay was immunoSEQ multiplex PCR, and TCRdb's table has in-frame clones only and misses some. This table has 80,000 to 100,000 clones, 81% appearing once. This specimen consisted of peripheral blood mononuclear cells (PBMCs), obtained before the second cycle of nivolumab. The receptors originated from a human donor with classical Hodgkin lymphoma. The CDR3 runs from the conserved cysteine through the conserved F or W. Each record gives: V gene, D gene, J gene, clone size, CDR3 DNA, CDR3 protein. D genes are given only for firm matches. Only some rows state a clone size, as once, few, many or a class for expanded clones.

TRBV18,.,TRBJ1-4,once,TGTGCCAGCTCACCAGGGGGTAGCACTAATGAAAAACTGTTTTTT,CASSPGGSTNEKLFF
TRBV7-8,TRBD2,TRBJ2-1,.,TGTGCCAGCAGCTTTTTTGGGACTAGCGGGAGTCCGCATGAGCAGTTCTTC,CASSFFGTSGSPHEQFF
TRBV28,TRBD1,TRBJ2-2,.,TGTGCCAGCAGAAACGGACAGGGGGTTACGAACGGGGAGCTGTTTTTT,CASRNGQGVTNGELFF
TRBV19,.,TRBJ2-6,once,TGTGCCAGTAGCAATTGGGGGGCCAGGACTGGGGCCAACGTCCTGACTTTC,CASSNWGARTGANVLTF
TRBV28,.,TRBJ2-7,.,TGTGCCAGCAGTTTGCTCGGTAGAATGGGGTCCCACGAGCAGTACTTC,CASSLLGRMGSHEQYF
TRBV6-1,.,TRBJ1-1,.,TGTGCCAGCAGCGTCCTGAACACTGAAGCTTTCTTT,CASSVLNTEAFF
TRBV27,.,TRBJ2-3,.,TGTGCCAGCAGTTCCCCTAGACAGCATTACTCCACAGATACGCAGTATTTT,CASSSPRQHYSTDTQYF
TRBV14,TRBD1,TRBJ1-1,.,TGTGCCAGCAGCCCCCGGGACAGGGTCATGAACACTGAAGCTTTCTTT,CASSPRDRVMNTEAFF
TRBV6-5,.,TRBJ1-2,.,TGTGCCAGCAGTTATGGCAGCCTAGGCTACACCTTC,CASSYGSLGYTF
TRBV18,.,TRBJ2-4,.,TGTGCCAGCTCGCCTATTTCAAAGGATTCGGGCGGTGATTGGTACTTC,CASSPISKDSGGDWYF
TRBV7-2,.,TRBJ1-3,.,TGTGCCAGCAGCCGCATCTTGGGGGTTTCTGGAAACACCATATATTTT,CASSRILGVSGNTIYF
TRBV7-2,TRBD1,TRBJ2-1,.,TGTGCCAGCAGCCCCTACAGGGGGTCCTACAATGAGCAGTTCTTC,CASSPYRGSYNEQFF
TRBV4-1,.,TRBJ1-2,.,TGCGCCAGCAGCCAAGTCGGGGCAGGGCAAGGCTATGGCTACACCTTC,CASSQVGAGQGYGYTF
TRBV5-6,TRBD1,TRBJ1-5,.,TGTGCCAGCAGCTCGGGACAGGGTATTCAGCCCCAGCATTTT,CASSSGQGIQPQHF
TRBV15,.,TRBJ1-5,.,TGTGCCACCAGCGGAAACAAGGGTCAGCCCCAGCATTTT,CATSGNKGQPQHF
TRBV9,TRBD2,TRBJ2-3,.,TGTGCCAGCAGCGTAGCACTAGCGGGAGGAGCGGAGAGCACAGATACGCAGTATTTT,CASSVALAGGAESTDTQYF
TRBV14,.,TRBJ2-7,.,TGTGCCAGCAGCCGGTCGTCAGGGGGGTGGTACGAGCAGTACTTC,CASSRSSGGWYEQYF
TRBV18,.,TRBJ2-1,.,TGTGCCAGCTCACCACTCGAGGATCTTTCTGAGCAGTTCTTC,CASSPLEDLSEQFF
TRBV5-1,TRBD2,TRBJ2-1,.,TGCGCCAGCAGCCCACTAGCGGGAGCTGGGAATGAGCAGTTCTTC,CASSPLAGAGNEQFF
TRBV7-6,.,TRBJ1-2,.,TGTGCCAGCAGCTTAGCGGGTGGGAATGGCTACACCTTC,CASSLAGGNGYTF
TRBV5-6,.,TRBJ2-7,.,TGTGCCAGCAGCTTGGGGGGTCAGGGTAACTACGAGCAGTACTTC,CASSLGGQGNYEQYF
TRBV5-6,.,TRBJ2-3,.,TGTGCCAGCAGCTTTGGGGTGAGCACAGATACGCAGTATTTT,CASSFGVSTDTQYF
TRBV21-1,.,TRBJ1-1,few,TGTGCCAGCAGCAAAGGGCCATGGGACACTGAAGCTTTCTTT,CASSKGPWDTEAFF
TRBV6-4,TRBD1,TRBJ1-1,.,TGTGCCAGCAGTGCGCACCATTTGACCCGGGACAGGGTTTTTGTAGCTTTCTTT,CASSAHHLTRDRVFVAFF
TRBV6-4,TRBD1,TRBJ1-2,.,TGTGCCAGCAGTACAGGGGGCTCCGGAAACTATGGCTACACCTTC,CASSTGGSGNYGYTF
TRBV2,.,TRBJ1-1,.,TGTGCCAGCAGTGACTTAGACGCTGAAGCTTTCTTT,CASSDLDAEAFF
TRBV5-1,.,TRBJ2-1,.,TGCGCCAGCAGCTGGCCGGGACCAAGGGAGCAGTTCTTC,CASSWPGPREQFF
TRBV6-6,.,TRBJ1-1,.,TGTGCCAGCAGGGCACAGGGAAACACTGAAGCTTTCTTT,CASRAQGNTEAFF
TRBV7-2,TRBD2,TRBJ2-1,once,TGTGCCAGCAGCAAACTAGCGGGAACCTACAATGAGCAGTTCTTC,CASSKLAGTYNEQFF
TRBV5-1,.,TRBJ2-2,.,TGCGCCAGCAGCCCCGGCGGGCAGAACACCGGGGAGCTGTTTTTT,CASSPGGQNTGELFF
TRBV6-5,.,TRBJ1-5,.,TGTGCCAGCAGTTACTCGCTGGGGGGCAATCAGCCCCAGCATTTT,CASSYSLGGNQPQHF
TRBV7-2,.,TRBJ1-1,.,TGTGCCAGCAGCTCCAGTTCGAACACTGAAGCTTTCTTT,CASSSSSNTEAFF
TRBV5-1,.,TRBJ1-4,.,TGCGCCAGCAGACCGGCCACGGGTGGGGGGTATGAAAAACTGTTTTTT,CASRPATGGGYEKLFF